This entry lists 21 T cell receptor beta chains sequenced from one sample in a study of cytomegalovirus exposure and HLA in healthy donors (dated by TCRdb to 2016 to 2017). The protocol used for the library was the immunoSEQ multiplex PCR assay. The multiplex PCR relied on a mix of 60 forward primers for TCR Vbeta segments and 13 reverse primers for TCR Jbeta segments. TCRdb re-hosts the immuneACCESS table, in-frame sequences only. Its copies lack some clones; in the studies checked, an unresolved V gene accounts for under half of them, and the cause for the rest is not known. Counted in this sample were 90,000 to 130,000 clones; roughly 68% of them appeared once. Together, the top ten hold roughly 0.82% of the sample. The sample taken for sequencing was PBMCs. The receptors come from a woman aged 25-40 years in good health and CMV-seronegative.

The genes are TRBV6-5 and TRBJ2-7; TRBD2 might be the D (6 bases). Germline CDR1 is MNHEY and CDR2 is SVGAGI. Between the trimmed V and J ends, which lost 2 bases and 4 bases, there was a span of 15 bases. The CDR3 is 15 residues long. This CDR3 is CASSYTAGTLYEQYF. CDR3 sequence (DNA): TGTGCCAGCAGTTACACGGCCGGGACTCTATACGAGCAGTACTTC.

This clone occurred once. This sequence joins TRBV5-6 and TRBJ1-3; tentative D call: TRBD1 (6 bases). The CDR3 spans 17 residues. The germline V and J ends were trimmed by 1 base and 0 bases, with 14 bases remaining between them. CDR1 is SGHDT, CDR2 YYEEEE, per germline. This chain's CDR3 is CASSLLTGTNSGNTIYF. The CDR3 DNA follows: TGTGCCAGCAGCTTGTTGACGGGGACAAACTCTGGAAACACCATATATTTT.

J is TRBJ1-1 and V is TRBV5-6, with a possible D match to TRBD1 (6 bases). The V gene lost 5 bases and the J gene lost 0 bases, with 8 bases spanning the gap. Germline V gene data show CDR1 as SGHDT and CDR2 as YYEEEE. This CDR3 contains 13 residues. CDR3 in amino acids: CASRGDMNTEAFF. The CDR3 coding sequence is TGTGCCAGCAGAGGGGACATGAACACTGAAGCTTTCTTT.

The rearrangement joins TRBV25-1 to TRBJ2-1; TRBD1 matches 10 bases. Germline V CDR1 and CDR2: MGHDK, SYGVNS. With 2 bases clipped from V and 2 bases from J, the junction kept 3 bases outside the gene matches. The CDR3 spans 16 residues. In nucleotides, the CDR3 is TGTGCCAGCAGTGAACACGGGACAGGGGCCTACAATGAGCAGTTCTTC. This codes for CASSEHGTGAYNEQFF.

The chain's CDR3 is CATSRDYPSTVLRGYTF. The DNA of the CDR3 is TGTGCCACCAGCAGAGATTACCCCTCCACAGTTCTACGTGGCTACACCTTC. This sequence joins TRBV15 and TRBJ1-2; D gene uncertain. Germline CDR1 LNHNV, CDR2 YYDKDF (reference sequence). V was cut by 0 bases and J by 7 bases, with 21 bases left in between. This CDR3 is built from 17 residues.

The rearrangement links TRBV4-2 to TRBJ1-5, with a tentative D call TRBD1 (5 bases). This CDR3 is built from 14 residues. Trimming stripped 1 base from V and 7 bases from J, with 11 bases between. Germline V gene sequence: CDR1 LGHNA, CDR2 YNFKEQ. For the CDR3, the DNA is TGTGCCAGCAGCCAAGCGGGACTCCAACAGCCCCAGCATTTT. Protein sequence: CASSQAGLQQPQHF.

The chain has TRBV6-1 and TRBJ1-1; tentatively, D is TRBD1 (5 bases). This CDR3 is built from 14 residues. Germline V lookup: CDR1 MNHNS, CDR2 SASEGT. The V end was cut by 1 base, the J end by 1 base, with 7 bases between. The CDR3, as DNA: TGTGCCAGCAGTGAAGGGGGCGAGAACACTGAAGCTTTCTTT. Residues: CASSEGGENTEAFF.

The CDR3 spells CASSVTDSGANVLTF. The CDR3 DNA reads as TGCGCCAGCAGCGTGACAGATTCTGGGGCCAACGTCCTGACTTTC. J is TRBJ2-6 and V is TRBV5-1; perhaps TRBD1 as D (5 bases). V lost 4 bases, J lost 1 base, and 9 bases lay in between. The CDR3 loop spans 15 amino acids. Germline lookup yields CDR1 SGHRS and CDR2 YFSETQ.

This clone was seen more than once but under ten times. The V gene is TRBV15, the J gene TRBJ1-2; D is undetermined. CDR3 length: 15 residues. Trimming took 3 bases from V and 1 from J, leaving 12 bases between them. Germline values: CDR1 LNHNV, CDR2 YYDKDF (reference sequence). CDR3 coding DNA: TGTGCCACCAGCAGTGTCAGACAAATTAACTATGGCTACACCTTC. This gives the protein CATSSVRQINYGYTF.

V and J are TRBV5-4 and TRBJ1-1; D unclear. The ends were cut back, 4 bases at V and 0 bases at J, with 16 bases in the middle. The CDR3 runs 16 residues. Germline values: CDR1 SGHNT, CDR2 YYREEE (reference sequence). CDR3 bases: TGTGCCAGCAGCCTTTTAGGGAAGGACTTGAACACTGAAGCTTTCTTT. It codes for CASSLLGKDLNTEAFF.

The V call is TRBV5-1, the J call TRBJ2-5, with D tentatively TRBD2 (6 bases). Trimming took 7 bases from V and 0 from J, leaving 22 bases between them. This CDR3 spans 17 amino acids. Germline V lookup: CDR1 SGHRS, CDR2 YFSETQ. This CDR3 reads CASVGALQGGDQETQYF. The CDR3 DNA follows: TGCGCCAGCGTCGGAGCTCTCCAGGGCGGGGACCAAGAGACCCAGTACTTC.

As regards this clone: Other DNA sequences within the sample encode an identical CDR3. The chain couples TRBV7-9 to TRBJ1-1; D is unclear. V was clipped by 5 bases and J by 0 bases, with 7 bases between them. Germline V CDR1 and CDR2: SEHNR, FQNEAQ (reference sequence). This CDR3 comprises 13 residues. The CDR3 DNA reads TGTGCCAGCAGCGAAACGGTGAACACTGAAGCTTTCTTT. Translating gives CASSETVNTEAFF. The complete variable domain, with remaining parts taken from reference TRBV7-9 and TRBJ1-1, reads DTGVSQNPRHKITKRGQNVTFRCDPISEHNRLYWYRQTLGQGPEFLTYFQNEAQLEKSRLLSDRFSAERPKGSFSTLEIQRTEQGDSAMYLCASSETVNTEAFFGQGTRLTVV.

The rearrangement links TRBV30 to TRBJ1-5, with 8 positions matching TRBD1. The germline V gene has CDR1 GTSNPN and CDR2 SVGIG (reference sequence). Trimming at V came to 0 bases and at J to 7 bases, leaving 5 bases not matched to a gene. The CDR3 length is 14 residues. Written as DNA, the CDR3 is TGTGCCTGGAGTGTCGGACAGGGAAGCCAGCCCCAGCATTTT. Translated: CAWSVGQGSQPQHF.

The CDR3, as DNA: TGCGCCTCCAGAACCCCTACAGGATCAACTAATGAAAAACTGTTTTTT. This codes for CASRTPTGSTNEKLFF. This chain joins TRBV5-1 and TRBJ1-4; a weak D match, TRBD1 (5 bases). Per germline, CDR1 SGHRS and CDR2 YFSETQ. Trimming removed 10 bases at V and 0 bases at J, with 19 bases between. This CDR3 has 16 amino acids. Drawing the rest from reference TRBV5-1 and TRBJ1-4, the complete variable domain is KAGVTQTPRYLIKTRGQQVTLSCSPISGHRSVSWYQQTPGQGLQFLFEYFSETQRNKGNFPGRFSGRQFSNSRSEMNVSTLELGDSALYLCASRTPTGSTNEKLFFGSGTQLSVL.

The rearrangement joins TRBV5-4 to TRBJ1-1; 7 nucleotides line up with TRBD1. CDR1 and CDR2 from the germline V gene are SGHNT and YYREEE (reference sequence). The CDR3 is 14 residues long. J lost 1 base, V lost 5 bases, and 5 bases had no gene match. CDR3 bases: TGTGCCAGCAGAGAGGGACAGACGAACACTGAAGCTTTCTTT. Protein sequence: CASREGQTNTEAFF.

The V and J genes are TRBV6-5 and TRBJ1-1; D remains ambiguous. Trimming left V 0 bases short and J 4 bases short, with 12 bases between. There are 15 residues in the CDR3. The V gene's germline CDR1 is MNHEY and CDR2 SVGAGI. The CDR3 coding sequence is TGTGCCAGCAGTTACTCGGCAGGACTGGCCACTGAAGCTTTCTTT. Residues: CASSYSAGLATEAFF.

This clone has more than one count but fewer than ten. The chain carries TRBV29-1 and TRBJ1-2; possibly TRBD1 for D (6 bases). The CDR3 extends over 12 amino acids. CDR1 SQVTM and CDR2 ANQGSEA come from the germline V gene. Trimming stripped 8 bases from V and 8 bases from J, with 18 bases between. Here the CDR3 reads CSLGTSQGGYTF. DNA of the CDR3: TGCAGCTTGGGGACATCCCAGGGAGGCTACACCTTC.

The chain recombines TRBV11-1 with TRBJ1-2; D is unclear. Trimming removed 4 bases at V and 8 bases at J, with 14 bases between. The CDR3 covers 13 residues. Per the germline V gene, CDR1 is SGHAT and CDR2 is FQDESV (reference sequence). CDR3 in amino acids: CASSYAAPSGYTF. CDR3 in DNA: TGTGCCAGCAGCTACGCGGCCCCCTCGGGCTACACCTTC.

This chain uses TRBV5-5 with TRBJ2-7, with D possibly matching TRBD2 (6 bases). Trimming pared 4 bases from V and 6 bases from J, leaving 11 bases between. The CDR3 loop spans 12 amino acids. Germline values: CDR1 SGHKS, CDR2 YYEKEE (reference sequence). The CDR3 loop reads CASSRLDGEQYF. The CDR3 nucleotides read TGTGCCAGCAGCCGACTAGATGGCGAGCAGTACTTC.

The chain employs TRBV30 and TRBJ1-2; D not resolved. This CDR3 is built from 15 residues. Trimming took 0 bases from V and 4 from J, leaving 15 bases between them. Germline V lookup: CDR1 GTSNPN, CDR2 SVGIG (reference sequence). CDR3 residues: CAWSVQQSLGYGYTF. CDR3 nucleotides: TGTGCCTGGAGTGTACAGCAGAGTTTAGGCTATGGCTACACCTTC.

The V gene is TRBV30, the J gene TRBJ1-3; D possibly corresponds to TRBD1 (5 bases). V lost 2 bases and J lost 11, with 16 bases in between. This CDR3 comprises 13 residues. Germline CDR1 is GTSNPN and CDR2 is SVGIG (reference sequence). CDR3 coding DNA: TGTGCCTGGAGTCTAAGCCAGGGATCCCCCATATATTTT. Protein: CAWSLSQGSPIYF.